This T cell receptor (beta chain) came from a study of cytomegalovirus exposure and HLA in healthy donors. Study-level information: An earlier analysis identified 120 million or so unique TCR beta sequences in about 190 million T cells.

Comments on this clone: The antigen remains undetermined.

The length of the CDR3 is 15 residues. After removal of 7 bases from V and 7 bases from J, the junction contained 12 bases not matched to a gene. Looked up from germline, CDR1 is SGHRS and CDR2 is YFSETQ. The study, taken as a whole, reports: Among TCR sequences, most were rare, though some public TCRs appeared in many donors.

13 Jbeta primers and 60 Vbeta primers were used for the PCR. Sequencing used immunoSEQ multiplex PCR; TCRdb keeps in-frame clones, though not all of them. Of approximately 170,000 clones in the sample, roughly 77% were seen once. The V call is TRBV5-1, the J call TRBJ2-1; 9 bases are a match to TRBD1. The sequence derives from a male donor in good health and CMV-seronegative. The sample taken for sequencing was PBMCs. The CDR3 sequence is CASSLGGQGGNEQFF. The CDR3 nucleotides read TGCGCCAGCTCCCTGGGGGGACAGGGAGGTAATGAGCAGTTCTTC.